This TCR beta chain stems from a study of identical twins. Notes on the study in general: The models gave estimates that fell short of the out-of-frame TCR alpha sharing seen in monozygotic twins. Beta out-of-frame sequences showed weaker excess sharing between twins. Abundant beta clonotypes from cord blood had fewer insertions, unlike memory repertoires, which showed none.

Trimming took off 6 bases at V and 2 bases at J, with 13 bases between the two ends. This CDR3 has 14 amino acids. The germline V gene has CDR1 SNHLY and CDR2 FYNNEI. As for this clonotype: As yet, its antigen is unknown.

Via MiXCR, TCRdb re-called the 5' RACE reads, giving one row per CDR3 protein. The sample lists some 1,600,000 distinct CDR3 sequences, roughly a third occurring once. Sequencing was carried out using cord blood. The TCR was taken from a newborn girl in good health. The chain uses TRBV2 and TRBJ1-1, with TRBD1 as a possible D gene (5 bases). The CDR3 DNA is TGTGCCAGCAGGGGGCTTCGGGGAAACACTGAAGCTTTCTTT. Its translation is CASRGLRGNTEAFF.